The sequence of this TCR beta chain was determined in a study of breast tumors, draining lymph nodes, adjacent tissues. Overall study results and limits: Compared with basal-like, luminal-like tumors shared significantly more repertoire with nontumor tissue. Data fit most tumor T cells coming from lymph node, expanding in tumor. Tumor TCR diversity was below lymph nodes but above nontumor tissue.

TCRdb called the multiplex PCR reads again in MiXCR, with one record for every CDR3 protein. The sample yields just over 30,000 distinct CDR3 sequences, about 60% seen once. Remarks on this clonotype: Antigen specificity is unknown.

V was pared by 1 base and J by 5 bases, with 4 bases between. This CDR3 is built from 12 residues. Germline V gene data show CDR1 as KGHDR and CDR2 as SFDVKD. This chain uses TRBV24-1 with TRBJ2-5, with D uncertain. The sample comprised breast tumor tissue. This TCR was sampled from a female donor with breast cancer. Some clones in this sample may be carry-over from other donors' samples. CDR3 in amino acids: CATSDFGETQYF. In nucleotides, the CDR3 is TGTGCCACCAGTGATTTTGGGGAGACCCAGTACTTC.